The 32 T cell receptor beta chains listed next were all sequenced from one sample in a study of OX40 agonist ivuxolimab in advanced cancers. The table came from immunoSEQ multiplex PCR; TCRdb's copy has only in-frame clones and leaves some out. This table has 77,000 or so clones, about nine tenths appearing once. The sequences come from CD4+ or CD8+ T cells sorted from blood, collected in a trial of the OX40 agonist ivuxolimab. The source of these receptors is an adult with an advanced solid tumor such as melanoma, head and neck, liver or kidney cancer.

This sequence joins TRBV19 and TRBJ1-1, with no clear D. CDR3 size: 12 residues. Trimming took 4 bases from V and 6 from J, leaving 9 bases between them. Germline loops: CDR1 LNHDA, CDR2 SQIVND (reference sequence). Written as DNA, the CDR3 is TGTGCCAGTAGTACCACTGCCCCTGAAGCTTTCTTT. The encoded protein is CASSTTAPEAFF.

The chain combines TRBV28 with TRBJ2-2; D remains ambiguous. This CDR3 is 12 amino acids long. Germline-derived CDR1 and CDR2 are MDHEN and SYDVKM. The V gene lost 11 bases and the J gene lost 5 bases, with 12 bases spanning the gap. Written as DNA, the CDR3 is TGTGCCGGCACCCGCTATACCGGGGAGCTGTTTTTT. Translating it yields CAGTRYTGELFF.

V gene TRBV7-6 combines with J gene TRBJ2-3; D is uncertain. The CDR3 loop spans 13 amino acids. Germline CDR1 is SGHVS and CDR2 is FNYEAQ. The germline V and J ends were trimmed by 3 bases and 0 bases, with 4 bases remaining between them. CDR3 amino acids: CASSFSSTDTQYF. The CDR3 bases are TGTGCCAGCAGCTTTTCTAGCACAGATACGCAGTATTTT.

The chain recombines TRBV6-6 with TRBJ2-1; the match to TRBD2 covers 8 bases. There are 15 residues in the CDR3. J gave up 8 bases and V 0 bases, and 6 bases lay outside the gene matches. CDR1 MNHNY and CDR2 SVGAGI come from the germline V gene (reference sequence). In DNA, the CDR3 is TGTGCCAGCAGTTACTCGGCGGGAGGTGGGTATGAGCAGTTCTTC. Translation: CASSYSAGGGYEQFF.

The V gene is TRBV19, the J gene TRBJ2-3, with 10 bases identical to TRBD2. Trimming cost V 5 bases and J 5 bases; bases outside gene matches: 10. Germline V gene sequence: CDR1 LNHDA, CDR2 SQIVND (reference sequence). This CDR3 region has 16 residues. In nucleotides, the CDR3 is TGTGCCAGTAGTCCCCGAGCGGGAGGGCCAGGAGATACGCAGTATTTT. Residues: CASSPRAGGPGDTQYF.

The V and J genes are TRBV10-3 and TRBJ2-2, with 10 bases fitting TRBD1. Germline V gene sequence: CDR1 ENHRY, CDR2 SYGVKD. The CDR3 has 16 amino acids. Trimming cost V 0 bases and J 4 bases; bases outside gene matches: 2. The CDR3 protein is CAISESGQGSTGELFF. The CDR3 DNA follows: TGTGCCATCAGTGAGTCGGGACAGGGGTCCACCGGGGAGCTGTTTTTT.

The DNA of the CDR3 is TGTGCCAGCAGTGGGTGGATGTACGAGCAGTACTTC. This encodes CASSGWMYEQYF. The chain uses TRBV2 and TRBJ2-7; no clear D gene. The germline V gene has CDR1 SNHLY and CDR2 FYNNEI. Trimming left V 4 bases short and J 4 bases short, with 8 bases between. This CDR3 has 12 amino acids.

This chain joins TRBV13 and TRBJ2-7; 8 bases agree with TRBD2. The CDR3 extends over 16 amino acids. Germline V gene lookup returns CDR1 PRHDT and CDR2 FYEKMQ (reference sequence). V dropped 3 bases and J dropped 6; count of bases not matched to a gene: 13. CDR3 in DNA: TGTGCCAGCAGCTTGGGTGACGGACTAGCTCGGGCCGAGCAGTACTTC. It is translated as CASSLGDGLARAEQYF.

The chain employs TRBV6-6 and TRBJ2-2, with D possibly being TRBD1 (7 bases). Germline V gene lookup returns CDR1 MNHNY and CDR2 SVGAGI (reference sequence). Trimming removed 2 bases at V and 6 bases at J, with 13 bases between. This CDR3 region has 15 residues. In DNA form, the CDR3 reads TGTGCCAGCAGTTACGGGGCAGGGGGGTCCGGGGAGCTGTTTTTT. Encoded protein: CASSYGAGGSGELFF.

The V and J genes are TRBV6-4 and TRBJ2-1; D may be TRBD2 (7 bases). Trimming cost V 2 bases and J 11 bases, with 13 bases left between them. Per the germline V gene, CDR1 is MRHNA and CDR2 is SNTAGT. The CDR3 totals 13 residues. The CDR3 sequence is CASSDELGGQQFF. As DNA, the CDR3 is TGTGCCAGCAGTGACGAGTTGGGGGGGCAGCAGTTCTTC.

V is TRBV30 and J is TRBJ1-6, with D hard to call. The germline gives CDR1 GTSNPN, CDR2 SVGIG (reference sequence). The CDR3 spans 13 residues. V lost 7 bases to trimming and J lost 7 bases, with 14 bases between them. CDR3 bases: TGTGCCTTCGAATCCACCGGGAATTCACCCCTCCACTTT. Translation gives CAFESTGNSPLHF.

The CDR3 reads CASSLTSDFRNEQFF. The CDR3 DNA sequence: TGCGCCAGCAGCCTCACAAGCGATTTCCGCAATGAGCAGTTCTTC. The genes are TRBV10-2 and TRBJ2-1; D gene unclear. The CDR3 length is 15 residues. Trimming took 6 bases from V and 6 from J, leaving 18 bases between them. Germline V gives CDR1 WSHSY, CDR2 SAAADI.

The V call is TRBV5-4, the J call TRBJ2-1, with 11 positions matching TRBD2. V gave up 5 bases and J gave up 3 bases; unmatched junction bases: 4. Germline values: CDR1 SGHNT, CDR2 YYREEE (reference sequence). This CDR3 spans 15 amino acids. The CDR3: CASSTGLADYNEQFF. CDR3 bases: TGTGCCAGCAGTACGGGACTAGCGGACTACAATGAGCAGTTCTTC.

This sequence joins TRBV6-1 and TRBJ2-3; possible D gene TRBD2, 6 bases. The CDR3 is made up of 13 amino acids. V shed 4 bases and J shed 14 bases, with 19 bases lying between them. Germline values: CDR1 MNHNS, CDR2 SASEGT. CDR3 in amino acids: CASSVRDLAISYF. Here the CDR3 DNA reads TGTGCCAGCAGTGTCCGGGACCTAGCGATATCGTATTTT.

CDR3 protein: CASSIEASGRGAYNEQFF. CDR3 bases: TGTGCCAGTAGTATAGAAGCTAGCGGGAGGGGAGCCTACAATGAGCAGTTCTTC. The rearrangement joins TRBV19 to TRBJ2-1; 12 bases match TRBD2. Germline-derived CDR1 and CDR2 are LNHDA and SQIVND (reference sequence). The CDR3 consists of 18 residues. With 0 bases clipped from V and 2 bases from J, the junction kept 5 bases outside the gene matches.

This chain uses TRBV7-2 with TRBJ1-6; D is uncertain. Trimming removed 5 bases from V and 1 base from J, with 12 bases in between. CDR3 length: 16 amino acids. The germline CDR1 and CDR2 sequences are SGHTA and FQGNSA. The CDR3 DNA is TGTGCCAGCAGCCTTCAGACTAGGTCCTATAATTCACCCCTCCACTTT. Amino acids: CASSLQTRSYNSPLHF. The full variable domain, rest sourced from reference TRBV7-2 and TRBJ1-6, is GAGVSQSPSNKVTEKGKDVELRCDPISGHTALYWYRQSLGQGLEFLIYFQGNSAPDKSGLPSDRFSAERTGGSVSTLTIQRTQQEDSAVYLCASSLQTRSYNSPLHFGNGTRLTVT.

The CDR3 protein is CASSSGTVNTEAFF. In nucleotides, the CDR3 is TGTGCCAGCAGTTCGGGGACAGTGAACACTGAAGCTTTCTTT. V and J are TRBV6-6 and TRBJ1-1, with 7 bases that match TRBD1. Per the germline V gene, CDR1 is MNHNY and CDR2 is SVGAGI (reference sequence). V shed 4 bases and J 0 bases; nucleotides not matched to a gene: 2. This CDR3 has 14 amino acids.

The chain couples TRBV9 to TRBJ2-5; the match to TRBD1 covers 8 bases. With 0 bases clipped from V and 4 bases from J, the junction kept 2 bases outside the gene matches. The CDR3 has 14 residues. The germline V gene encodes CDR1 SGDLS and CDR2 YYNGEE. The DNA for the CDR3 is TGTGCCAGCAGCGTAGGGACAGGGCGAGAGACCCAGTACTTC. Its protein product is CASSVGTGRETQYF. Full variable domain (remainder filled in from reference TRBV9 and TRBJ2-5): DSGVTQTPKHLITATGQRVTLRCSPRSGDLSVYWYQQSLDQGLQFLIQYYNGEERAKGNILERFSAQQFPDLHSELNLSSLELGDSALYFCASSVGTGRETQYFGPGTRLLVL.

The gene calls are TRBV28 and TRBJ1-5; D ambiguous. The germline gives CDR1 MDHEN, CDR2 SYDVKM. The length of the CDR3 is 18 residues. Trimming stripped 3 bases from V and 2 bases from J, with 20 bases between. The CDR3 region has the DNA TGTGCCAGCAGTTTGTTTGCGGGCAGACAAATTCGCAATCAGCCCCAGCATTTT. This codes for CASSLFAGRQIRNQPQHF.

The chain employs TRBV6-6 and TRBJ2-1; perhaps TRBD1 as D (6 bases). This CDR3 contains 13 residues. CDR1 MNHNY and CDR2 SVGAGI come from the germline V gene (reference sequence). Trimming left V 4 bases short and J 7 bases short, with 11 bases between. The CDR3 sequence is CASSSRDTNEQFF. CDR3 in DNA: TGTGCCAGCAGTTCTCGGGACACTAATGAGCAGTTCTTC.

This chain links TRBV6-5 with TRBJ2-7; 7 positions match TRBD2. The CDR3 length is 14 residues. J gave up 6 bases and V 2 bases, and 7 bases lay outside the gene matches. Germline lookup yields CDR1 MNHEY and CDR2 SVGAGI. The CDR3 loop is CASSYLNSGGEQYF. The DNA of the CDR3 is TGTGCCAGCAGTTACCTTAACTCGGGGGGCGAGCAGTACTTC.

The rearrangement joins TRBV6-5 to TRBJ1-3, with D uncertain. This CDR3 is built from 13 residues. V lost 2 bases and J lost 3, with 5 bases in between. Germline assignment: CDR1 MNHEY and CDR2 SVGAGI. Here the CDR3 DNA reads TGTGCCAGCAGTTACACCGTTGGAAACACCATATATTTT. Amino acids: CASSYTVGNTIYF.

In its sample, this clone was seen a few times. This chain uses TRBV5-4 with TRBJ1-6; D call uncertain. The CDR3 sequence is 14 residues long. V was pared by 1 base and J by 7 bases, with 9 bases between. Germline lookup yields CDR1 SGHNT and CDR2 YYREEE (reference sequence). DNA of the CDR3: TGTGCCAGCAGCTTGTACGGGAACAATTCACCCCTCCACTTT. Protein sequence: CASSLYGNNSPLHF.

The chain couples TRBV6-6 to TRBJ1-4; D unclear. CDR3 length equals 15 residues. V shed 6 bases and J shed 3 bases, with 14 bases lying between them. Germline V gene lookup returns CDR1 MNHNY and CDR2 SVGAGI (reference sequence). CDR3 nucleotide sequence: TGTGCCAGCAGCCCAACCTCCGTCCCTAATGAAAAACTGTTTTTT. This translates into CASSPTSVPNEKLFF.

The CDR3 sequence is CAWSMGWSSPLHF. DNA of the CDR3: TGTGCCTGGAGTATGGGGTGGTCTTCACCCCTCCACTTT. The gene calls are TRBV30 and TRBJ1-6; D unclear. The germline gives CDR1 GTSNPN, CDR2 SVGIG (reference sequence). The CDR3 length is 13 residues. V dropped 2 bases and J dropped 9 bases, with 11 bases sitting between them.

The DNA for the CDR3 is TGTGCCAGCTCACCAATAGCTAGGACAGGGGGGAGTTCACCCCTCCACTTT. This sequence encodes CASSPIARTGGSSPLHF. V is TRBV18 and J is TRBJ1-6; TRBD1 agrees at 10 bases. The trim removed 2 bases at V and 9 bases at J, leaving 10 bases unmatched. The CDR3 spans 17 residues. Germline V lookup: CDR1 KGHSH, CDR2 LQKENI. Filled out from reference TRBV18 and TRBJ1-6, the complete variable domain reads NAGVMQNPRHLVRRRGQEARLRCSPMKGHSHVYWYRQLPEEGLKFMVYLQKENIIDESGMPKERFSAEFPKEGPSILRIQQVVRGDSAAYFCASSPIARTGGSSPLHFGNGTRLTVT.

This chain links TRBV5-8 with TRBJ1-5, with D unresolved. V was shortened by 0 bases and J by 8 bases, with 3 bases between the two germline ends. The length of the CDR3 is 11 residues. Germline assignment: CDR1 SGHTS and CDR2 YDEGEE. The CDR3 sequence is CASSLAKPQHF. The CDR3, as DNA: TGTGCCAGCAGCTTGGCTAAGCCCCAGCATTTT. Full variable domain (outside the CDR3, taken from reference TRBV5-8 and TRBJ1-5): EAGVTQSPTHLIKTRGQQATLRCSPISGHTSVYWYQQALGLGLQFLLWYDEGEERNRGNFPPRFSGRQFPNYSSELNVNALELEDSALYLCASSLAKPQHFGDGTRLSIL.

This chain connects TRBV5-1 to TRBJ2-7; 7 bases map to TRBD2. The CDR3 contains 13 residues. J gave up 2 bases and V 3 bases, and 2 bases lay outside the gene matches. Germline CDR1 and CDR2: SGHRS and YFSETQ. CDR3: CASSWEGTYEQYF. The CDR3 region has the DNA TGCGCCAGCAGCTGGGAGGGGACCTACGAGCAGTACTTC.

The J gene is TRBJ1-6, the V gene TRBV5-1; D uncertain. CDR3 length: 14 amino acids. V lost 0 bases, J lost 5 bases, and 6 bases lay in between. Per germline, CDR1 SGHRS and CDR2 YFSETQ. The CDR3 loop is CASSLGGHNSPLHF. CDR3 in DNA: TGCGCCAGCAGCTTGGGGGGTCATAATTCACCCCTCCACTTT.

CDR3 nucleotide sequence: TGTGCCAGCAGTGAAGAGTTGGGGAATTCACCCCTCCACTTT. This encodes CASSEELGNSPLHF. The V call is TRBV6-1, the J call TRBJ1-6; D unresolved. V shed 1 base and J shed 7 bases, with 8 bases lying between them. This CDR3 comprises 14 residues. The germline V gene has CDR1 MNHNS and CDR2 SASEGT.

The chain carries TRBV7-6 and TRBJ2-1; D unresolved. Trimming removed 5 bases from V and 2 bases from J, with 1 base in between. The CDR3 extends over 11 amino acids. Per germline, CDR1 SGHVS and CDR2 FNYEAQ. Here the CDR3 reads CASSTYNEQFF. In DNA, the CDR3 is TGTGCCAGCAGCACCTACAATGAGCAGTTCTTC. Full variable domain (outside the CDR3, taken from reference TRBV7-6 and TRBJ2-1): GAGVSQSPRYKVTKRGQDVALRCDPISGHVSLYWYRQALGQGPEFLTYFNYEAQQDKSGLPNDRFSAERPEGSISTLTIQRTEQRDSAMYRCASSTYNEQFFGPGTRLTVL.

The chain uses TRBV25-1 and TRBJ2-2, with a weak D call TRBD2 (5 bases). CDR3 length: 14 residues. V lost 8 bases, J lost 1 base, and 11 bases lay in between. Germline loops: CDR1 MGHDK, CDR2 SYGVNS. The CDR3 DNA reads as TGTGCCAGCTACGGGAACCAGAACACCGGGGAGCTGTTTTTT. Amino acid sequence: CASYGNQNTGELFF. The variable domain in full, with the rest retrieved from reference TRBV25-1 and TRBJ2-2, is EADIYQTPRYLVIGTGKKITLECSQTMGHDKMYWYQQDPGMELHLIHYSYGVNSTEKGDLSSESTVSRIRTEHFPLTLESARPSHTSQYLCASYGNQNTGELFFGEGSRLTVL.